This TCR beta chain was observed in a study of blood T cells in healthy people across ages. General observations from the study: PBMCs went unsorted, and a conclusive naive versus antigen-experienced comparison was therefore prevented.

For the second PCR, which ran for 7 to 11 cycles, a sample-barcoded 5' primer and a J-beta primer mix were used. The yield of each sample was at least 2.5 million CDR3-containing paired-end reads. Each CDR3 protein gets one entry after TCRdb re-called the 5' RACE reads with MiXCR. The sample has 780,000 or so distinct CDR3 sequences, around 50% seen once. V lost 0 bases and J lost 1; bases outside the gene matches: 3. The CDR3 has 16 amino acids. CDR1 and CDR2 from the germline V gene are ENHRY and SYGVKD. A remark on this clonotype: Its antigen is currently unknown.

Sequencing used blood. The chain couples TRBV10-3 to TRBJ2-5, with 9 bases matching TRBD1. The clonotype was recovered from a man aged 35 to 55 in good health. CDR3 in amino acids: CAISESTTGGQETQYF. The CDR3 DNA reads TGTGCCATCAGTGAGTCGACGACAGGGGGCCAAGAGACCCAGTACTTC.